A single sample gave rise to the 18 T cell receptor beta chains below, sequenced in a study of blood T cells in healthy people across ages. Then a second PCR, running about 6 to 12 cycles, was carried out with a sample-barcoded 5' primer and a J-beta primer mix. TCRdb recomputed calls from the 5' RACE reads with MiXCR, one row per CDR3 protein. The sample includes about 1 million distinct CDR3 sequences, 35% to 50% of them seen just once. Specimen: blood. The receptor set was obtained from a woman in her sixties in good health.

V is TRBV5-4 and J is TRBJ2-4, with 9 bases identical to TRBD2. This CDR3 spans 16 amino acids. V shed 0 bases, J shed 6 bases, and the junction held 7 bases outside the gene matches. CDR1 and CDR2 from the germline V gene are SGHNT and YYREEE (reference sequence). CDR3 sequence: CASSLGGRAPGNIQYF. DNA for the CDR3: TGTGCCAGCAGCTTGGGCGGGAGGGCGCCAGGAAACATTCAGTACTTC. Full variable domain (remainder filled in from reference TRBV5-4 and TRBJ2-4): ETGVTQSPTHLIKTRGQQVTLRCSSQSGHNTVSWYQQALGQGPQFIFQYYREEENGRGNFPPRFSGLQFPNYSSELNVNALELDDSALYLCASSLGGRAPGNIQYFGAGTRLSVL.

The J gene is TRBJ2-3, the V gene TRBV12-3 or TRBV12-4; D might be TRBD2 (5 bases). The CDR3 runs 15 residues. Trimming took 6 bases from V and 4 from J, leaving 17 bases between them. The CDR3 region has the DNA TGTGCCAGCAGCCATGGCAGCGGTGGGGCAGATACGCAGTATTTT. The encoded protein is CASSHGSGGADTQYF.

The CDR3: CSGDRDSSTDTQYF. As DNA, the CDR3 is TGCAGCGGGGACAGGGACTCTAGCACAGATACGCAGTATTTT. The chain is built from TRBV29-1 and TRBJ2-3; 9 nucleotides agree with TRBD1. Germline CDR1 and CDR2: SQVTM and ANQGSEA. CDR3 length equals 14 residues. The J segment lost 0 bases and the V segment lost 7 bases, leaving 5 bases of the junction unmatched.

As for this clonotype: At one boundary the junction diverges from the germline segment, which might be a read error. The rearrangement joins TRBV9 to TRBJ2-3; D unclear. CDR1 SGDLS and CDR2 YYNGEE come from the germline V gene. This CDR3 region has 13 residues. CDR3 loop: CASSVILTDAQYF. For the CDR3, the DNA is TGTGCCAGCAGCGTAATACTAACAGATGCGCAGTATTTT.

This clonotype has just one count. The chain carries TRBV14 and TRBJ2-3; no reliable D call. The CDR3 is 15 amino acids. Germline CDR1 is SGHDN and CDR2 is FVKESK. Trimming stripped 0 bases from V and 4 bases from J, with 11 bases between. Here the CDR3 reads CASSQDIIGSDTQYF. In nucleotides, the CDR3 is TGTGCCAGCAGCCAAGATATAATCGGTTCAGATACGCAGTATTTT.

The rearrangement joins TRBV28 to TRBJ1-2, with 9 bases matching TRBD1. Losses at the gene ends were 0 bases for V and 5 bases for J; bases not matched to a gene: 1. This CDR3 is built from 14 residues. Germline-derived CDR1 and CDR2 are MDHEN and SYDVKM. The CDR3 loop is CASSLWGQGYGYTF. For the CDR3, the DNA is TGTGCCAGCAGTTTATGGGGACAGGGTTATGGCTACACCTTC.

CDR3 sequence (DNA): TGTGCCAGCAGCTTAGGCCACAGGGGGCAGGTCAATCAGCCCCAGCATTTT. Translation: CASSLGHRGQVNQPQHF. The chain uses TRBV7-8 and TRBJ1-5; the match to TRBD1 covers 9 bases. The trim removed 1 base at V and 3 bases at J, leaving 7 bases unmatched. This CDR3 has 17 amino acids. CDR1 is SGHVS and CDR2 is FQNEAQ in the germline V gene.

The CDR3 spells CASSLAGAGGYGYTF. CDR3 DNA sequence: TGTGCCAGCAGCTTAGCAGGGGCGGGTGGCTATGGCTACACCTTC. The chain joins TRBV7-9 to TRBJ1-2, with D maybe TRBD1 (5 bases). Germline V gene sequence: CDR1 SEHNR, CDR2 FQNEAQ (reference sequence). The V gene lost 0 bases and the J gene lost 4 bases, with 12 bases spanning the gap. This CDR3 is 15 amino acids long.

A remark on this clonotype: A much larger clone is a single base away; this may be a read error. The chain links TRBV3-1 to TRBJ2-7; D gene ambiguous. The J call is in doubt because the DNA end fits TRBJ2-5 better. Looked up from germline, CDR1 is LGHDT and CDR2 is YNNKEL (reference sequence). The CDR3 extends over 14 amino acids. CDR3 loop: CASSQAGDQETQYF. The CDR3, as DNA: TGTGCCAGCAGCCAAGCTGGGGATCAGGAGACCCAGTACTTC.

This clonotype was detected a few times. The rearrangement links TRBV25-1 to TRBJ1-2; perhaps TRBD1 as D (5 bases). Between the trimmed V and J ends, which lost 5 bases and 4 bases, there was a span of 11 bases. This CDR3 has 13 amino acids. From germline, CDR1 is MGHDK and CDR2 SYGVNS. The CDR3 DNA reads as TGTGCCAGCAGTCAAGGGGATCGCTATGGCTACACCTTC. Its protein product is CASSQGDRYGYTF.

The chain carries TRBV3-1 and TRBJ2-2; TRBD2 agrees at 13 bases. This CDR3 has 20 amino acids. Per the germline V gene, CDR1 is LGHDT and CDR2 is YNNKEL (reference sequence). The ends lost 0 bases at V and 0 bases at J; junction bases unmatched: 7. The CDR3 here is CASSQDHGLAGDPNTGELFF. The CDR3 nucleotides are TGTGCCAGCAGCCAAGATCATGGACTAGCGGGAGACCCGAACACCGGGGAGCTGTTTTTT.

In this sample, this clonotype turned up a few times. The chain uses TRBV11-1 and TRBJ2-4, with 14 bases matching TRBD2. The CDR3 has 16 amino acids. The germline V gene has CDR1 SGHAT and CDR2 FQDESV (reference sequence). With 5 bases clipped from V and 6 bases from J, the junction kept 6 bases outside the gene matches. DNA of the CDR3: TGTGCCAGCAGCAACGGGACTAGCGGGAGAAGAAACATTCAGTACTTC. Its protein is CASSNGTSGRRNIQYF.

The chain employs TRBV20-1 and TRBJ1-5; TRBD1 aligns across 7 bases. Trimming at V came to 6 bases and at J to 3 bases, leaving 8 bases not matched to a gene. CDR3 length equals 14 residues. Germline values: CDR1 DFQATT, CDR2 SNEGSKA (reference sequence). The chain's CDR3 is CSATRDSSNQPQHF. CDR3 coding DNA: TGCAGTGCCACCCGGGACAGTTCCAATCAGCCCCAGCATTTT.

The chain links TRBV7-3 to TRBJ1-5; possible D gene TRBD1, 5 bases. Germline CDR1 reads SGHTA; CDR2 reads FQGTGA. CDR3 length: 17 amino acids. Trimming removed 5 bases from V and 0 bases from J, with 17 bases in between. The CDR3 spells CASSPSGGDDSNQPQHF. CDR3 bases: TGTGCCAGCAGCCCCTCCGGAGGGGATGATAGCAATCAGCCCCAGCATTTT.

This chain uses TRBV27 with TRBJ2-3; unclear D gene. Germline-derived CDR1 and CDR2 are MNHEY and SMNVEV (reference sequence). The CDR3 loop spans 12 amino acids. V lost 4 bases and J lost 4, with 6 bases in between. The CDR3 sequence: CASSWSSDTQYF. The CDR3 DNA reads as TGTGCCAGCAGTTGGTCCTCAGATACGCAGTATTTT.

This clonotype was counted between two and nine times. The rearrangement joins TRBV12-3 or TRBV12-4 to TRBJ2-3; tentative D call: TRBD1 (6 bases). V was trimmed by 6 bases and J by 1 base, leaving 14 bases between them. This CDR3 comprises 15 residues. DNA for the CDR3: TGTGCCAGCAGGTCACAGGGTATCGGCACAGATACGCAGTATTTT. Translation gives CASRSQGIGTDTQYF.

The chain carries TRBV5-1 and TRBJ2-3; D not certain. This CDR3 has 14 amino acids. Trimming shortened V by 4 bases and J by 4 bases, and 13 bases separated the two germline ends. CDR1 and CDR2 (germline): SGHRS, YFSETQ. CDR3 DNA: TGCGCCAGCAGCGTGGAGCCAGTCTCAGATACGCAGTATTTT. Translation: CASSVEPVSDTQYF.

The chain recombines TRBV12-3 or TRBV12-4 with TRBJ1-6; D uncertain. The CDR3 has 14 amino acids. V lost 5 bases to trimming and J lost 7 bases, with 12 bases between them. In nucleotides, the CDR3 is TGTGCCAGCAGTCAAAGGCGCTGGAATTCACCCCTCCACTTT. It codes for CASSQRRWNSPLHF.